This T cell receptor beta chain was observed in a study of cytomegalovirus exposure and HLA in healthy donors. Study-level points and caveats: Accurate prediction of HLA-A and HLA-B alleles (for most subjects) was reportedly achieved from TCR beta sequences. Prior analysis indicated that the majority of TCR beta V segments exhibited productivity approximately 87% or approximately 30% of the time.

V trimming: 5 bases; J trimming: 7 bases; junction bases outside the gene matches: 14. There are 15 residues in the CDR3. From germline, CDR1 is MNHEY and CDR2 SMNVEV (reference sequence). Donors likely had unrecorded immune exposures despite being nominally healthy when sampled. The sample holds a few counts of this clone. Its antigen remains unknown. PCR employed 60 Vbeta and 13 Jbeta primers. The method was immunoSEQ multiplex PCR; TCRdb's version includes in-frame clones alone and lacks a portion of them. This sample has some 170,000 clones, with roughly 80% found just once. The source material was PBMCs. This clonotype was sampled from a man under 40 in good health and CMV-seronegative. The V and J genes are TRBV27 and TRBJ2-7; 7 nucleotides match TRBD2. For the CDR3, the DNA is TGTGCCAGCAGTCTTACCTCGGGACTACTCCTGGAGCAGTACTTC. Translated, it gives CASSLTSGLLLEQYF.